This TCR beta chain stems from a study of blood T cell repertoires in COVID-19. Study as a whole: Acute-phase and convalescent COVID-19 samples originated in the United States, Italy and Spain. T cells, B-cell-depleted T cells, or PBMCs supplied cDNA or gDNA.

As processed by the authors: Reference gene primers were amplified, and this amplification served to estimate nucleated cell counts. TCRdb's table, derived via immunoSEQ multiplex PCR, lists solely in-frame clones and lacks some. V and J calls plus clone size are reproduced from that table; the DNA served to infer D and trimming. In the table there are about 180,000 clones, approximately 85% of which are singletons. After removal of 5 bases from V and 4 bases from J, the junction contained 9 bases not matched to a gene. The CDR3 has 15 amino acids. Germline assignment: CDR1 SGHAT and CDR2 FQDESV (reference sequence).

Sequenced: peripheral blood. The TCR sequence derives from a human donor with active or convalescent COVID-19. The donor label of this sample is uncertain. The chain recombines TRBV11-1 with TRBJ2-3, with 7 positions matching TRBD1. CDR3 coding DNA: TGTGCCAGCAGCCCGGGACAGCGAGGGGCAGATACGCAGTATTTT. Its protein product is CASSPGQRGADTQYF.